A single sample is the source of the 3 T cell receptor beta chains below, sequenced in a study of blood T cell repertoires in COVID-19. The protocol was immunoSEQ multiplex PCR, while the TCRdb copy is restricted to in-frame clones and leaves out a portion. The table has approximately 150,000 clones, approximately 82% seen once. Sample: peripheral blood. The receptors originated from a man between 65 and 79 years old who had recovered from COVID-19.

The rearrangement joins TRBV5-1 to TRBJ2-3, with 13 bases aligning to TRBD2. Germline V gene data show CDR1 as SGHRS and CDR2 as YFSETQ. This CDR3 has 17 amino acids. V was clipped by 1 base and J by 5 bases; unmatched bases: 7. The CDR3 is CASSLPGTSGNGDTQYF. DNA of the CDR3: TGCGCCAGCAGCTTGCCCGGGACTAGCGGGAATGGAGATACGCAGTATTTT. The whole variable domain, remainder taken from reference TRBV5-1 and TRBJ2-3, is KAGVTQTPRYLIKTRGQQVTLSCSPISGHRSVSWYQQTPGQGLQFLFEYFSETQRNKGNFPGRFSGRQFSNSRSEMNVSTLELGDSALYLCASSLPGTSGNGDTQYFGPGTRLTVL.

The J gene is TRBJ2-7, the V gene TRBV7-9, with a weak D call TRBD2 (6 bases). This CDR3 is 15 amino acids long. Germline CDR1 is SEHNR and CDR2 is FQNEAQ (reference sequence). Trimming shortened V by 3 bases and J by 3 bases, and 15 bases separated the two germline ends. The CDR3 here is CASSFSGGASYEQYF. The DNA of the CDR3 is TGTGCCAGCAGCTTTTCTGGCGGGGCGAGCTACGAGCAGTACTTC.

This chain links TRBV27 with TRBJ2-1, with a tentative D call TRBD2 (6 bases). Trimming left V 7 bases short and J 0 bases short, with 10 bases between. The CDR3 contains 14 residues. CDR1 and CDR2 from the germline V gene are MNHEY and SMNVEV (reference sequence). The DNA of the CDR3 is TGTGCCAGCAAGGACGGGAGCTCCTACAATGAGCAGTTCTTC. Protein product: CASKDGSSYNEQFF.